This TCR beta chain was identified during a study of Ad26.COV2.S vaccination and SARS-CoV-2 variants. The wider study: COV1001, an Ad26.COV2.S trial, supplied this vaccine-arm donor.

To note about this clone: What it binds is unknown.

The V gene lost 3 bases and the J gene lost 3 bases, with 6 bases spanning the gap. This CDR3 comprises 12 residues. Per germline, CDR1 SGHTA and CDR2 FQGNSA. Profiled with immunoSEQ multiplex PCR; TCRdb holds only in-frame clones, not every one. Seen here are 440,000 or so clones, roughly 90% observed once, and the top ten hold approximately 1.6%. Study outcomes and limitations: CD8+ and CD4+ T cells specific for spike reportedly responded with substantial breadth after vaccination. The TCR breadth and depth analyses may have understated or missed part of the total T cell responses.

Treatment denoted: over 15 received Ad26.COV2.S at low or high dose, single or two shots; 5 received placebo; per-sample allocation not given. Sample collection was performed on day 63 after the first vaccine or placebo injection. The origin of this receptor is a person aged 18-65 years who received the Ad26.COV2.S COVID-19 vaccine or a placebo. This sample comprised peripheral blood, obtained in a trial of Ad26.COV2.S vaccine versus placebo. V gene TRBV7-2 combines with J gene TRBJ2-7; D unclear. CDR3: CASSFNYYEQYF. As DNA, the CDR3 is TGTGCCAGCAGCTTCAACTACTACGAGCAGTACTTC.